Listed below are T cell receptor beta chains from one sample, sequenced in a study of identical twins. Using its own MiXCR run on the 5' RACE reads, TCRdb lists one record per CDR3 protein. The data contain roughly 250,000 distinct CDR3 sequences, about 14% of them singletons. Sequenced sample: memory (CD45RO+) T cells sorted from blood. The receptors were gathered from a woman between 18 and 30 years old in good health. The CDR3 runs from the conserved cysteine through the conserved F or W. The size entry is marked missing in some rows and otherwise reads once, few, many or a size class.

clone_size: -
j_call: TRBJ1-2
v_call: TRBV9
cdr3_aa: CASSLDDSPNYGYTF

clone_size: few
j_call: TRBJ1-1
v_call: TRBV5-1
cdr3_aa: CASSPGLDTEAFF

clone_size: -
j_call: TRBJ2-7
v_call: TRBV12-3/TRBV12-4
cdr3_aa: CASRPGQGVPEQYF

clone_size: -
j_call: TRBJ1-1
v_call: TRBV5-1
cdr3_aa: CASTLLPGARGTEAFF

clone_size: many
j_call: TRBJ1-5
v_call: TRBV20-1
cdr3_aa: CSARRDRGGNQPQHF

clone_size: -
j_call: TRBJ2-1
v_call: TRBV11-1
cdr3_aa: CASDPLRGGEQFF

clone_size: -
j_call: TRBJ2-1
v_call: TRBV9
cdr3_aa: CASSAEGQISYNEQFF

clone_size: -
j_call: TRBJ1-1
v_call: TRBV7-9
cdr3_aa: CASSTPVDTEAFF

clone_size: -
j_call: TRBJ1-1
v_call: TRBV20-1
cdr3_aa: CSARPGGQGINGAFF

clone_size: -
j_call: TRBJ2-3
v_call: TRBV2
cdr3_aa: CASSRGGGTDTQYF

clone_size: -
j_call: TRBJ2-3
v_call: TRBV20-1
cdr3_aa: CSARASTGRERRGDTQYF

clone_size: few
j_call: TRBJ2-4
v_call: TRBV20-1
cdr3_aa: CSASLENIQYF

clone_size: few
j_call: TRBJ2-1
v_call: TRBV14
cdr3_aa: CASSTLGVYNEQFF

clone_size: few
j_call: TRBJ2-5
v_call: TRBV15
cdr3_aa: CATSRGWGETQYF

clone_size: -
j_call: TRBJ2-5
v_call: TRBV5-8
cdr3_aa: CASSFGQGAPQETQYF

clone_size: -
j_call: TRBJ2-5
v_call: TRBV29-1
cdr3_aa: CSAAMETQYF

clone_size: few
j_call: TRBJ2-4
v_call: TRBV27
cdr3_aa: CASRELAGGPGIQYF

clone_size: few
j_call: TRBJ2-7
v_call: TRBV27
cdr3_aa: CASRGQVTYEQYF

clone_size: few
j_call: TRBJ2-3
v_call: TRBV6-4
cdr3_aa: CASSDQTSGSDTQYF

clone_size: -
j_call: TRBJ2-5
v_call: TRBV5-1
cdr3_aa: CASSYMTSGDTQETQYF

clone_size: -
j_call: TRBJ1-1
v_call: TRBV6-2/TRBV6-3
cdr3_aa: CASSYRGETEAFF

clone_size: few
j_call: TRBJ1-1
v_call: TRBV29-1
cdr3_aa: CSVEDLGEAFF

clone_size: -
j_call: TRBJ1-2
v_call: TRBV3-1
cdr3_aa: CASTPSGGDGYTF

clone_size: few
j_call: TRBJ2-3
v_call: TRBV10-3
cdr3_aa: CATGLAGRSDTQYF

clone_size: -
j_call: TRBJ2-3
v_call: TRBV6-1
cdr3_aa: CASILSGRTQYF

clone_size: -
j_call: TRBJ2-5
v_call: TRBV5-1
cdr3_aa: CASSLGVGGVTQETQYF

clone_size: -
j_call: TRBJ2-3
v_call: TRBV30
cdr3_aa: CACPSGSGSTDTQYF

clone_size: few
j_call: TRBJ2-3
v_call: TRBV20-1
cdr3_aa: CSANARASGSADTQYF

clone_size: few
j_call: TRBJ1-1
v_call: TRBV5-1
cdr3_aa: CASSLGGRVTEAFF

clone_size: -
j_call: TRBJ1-1
v_call: TRBV6-1
cdr3_aa: CASTPTLNTEAFF

clone_size: few
j_call: TRBJ2-1
v_call: TRBV2
cdr3_aa: CVTKGINNEQFF

clone_size: many
j_call: TRBJ2-3
v_call: TRBV11-2
cdr3_aa: CASSLGFAIDTQYF

clone_size: -
j_call: TRBJ1-3
v_call: TRBV12-3/TRBV12-4
cdr3_aa: CASSHQGGGGGTIYF

clone_size: -
j_call: TRBJ1-1
v_call: TRBV7-9
cdr3_aa: CASRDTTSGNTEAFF

clone_size: -
j_call: TRBJ1-2
v_call: TRBV13
cdr3_aa: CASTRVFNRKSNYGYTF

clone_size: -
j_call: TRBJ2-1
v_call: TRBV20-1
cdr3_aa: CSARRAFWSSYNEQFF

clone_size: -
j_call: TRBJ1-1
v_call: TRBV12-5
cdr3_aa: CASGRDSINTEAFF

clone_size: -
j_call: TRBJ2-3
v_call: TRBV6-4
cdr3_aa: CASSDSGAGGDTQYF

clone_size: -
j_call: TRBJ2-7
v_call: TRBV3-1
cdr3_aa: CASSQAGRYEQYF

clone_size: many
j_call: TRBJ1-1
v_call: TRBV19
cdr3_aa: CASSYRTGLYTEAFF

clone_size: -
j_call: TRBJ2-1
v_call: TRBV19
cdr3_aa: CASSIGRGDSSREQFF

clone_size: -
j_call: TRBJ1-2
v_call: TRBV3-1
cdr3_aa: CASSQPGRNGGYTF

clone_size: few
j_call: TRBJ2-1
v_call: TRBV6-1
cdr3_aa: CASSAPWSNEQFF

clone_size: -
j_call: TRBJ2-3
v_call: TRBV12-3/TRBV12-4
cdr3_aa: CASSPGQLSTDTQYF